The clone carrying this T cell receptor beta chain was seen ten or more times. What it binds is unknown. The source material, RNA transcripts, was used to amplify TCR beta CDR3 regions. A set of HTBI primers served as the primers for a first-round RT-PCR of the TCR CDR3. MiXCR, applied by TCRdb to the multiplex PCR reads, yields one record per CDR3 protein. The table lists 270,000 or so distinct CDR3 sequences, 25% to 30% of them singletons. This sample was taken from a study of T cells in Graves' hyperthyroidism and ophthalmopathy. General observations from the study: Using 13 V-J features, a model discriminated ophthalmopathy from stable hyperthyroidism.

V lost 0 bases to trimming and J lost 12 bases, with 12 bases between them. CDR1 is LGHDT, CDR2 YNNKEL, per germline (reference sequence). The CDR3 contains 12 residues. Sequenced: blood. This TCR was sampled from a man aged 40-49 years with Graves' hyperthyroidism that later progressed to Graves' ophthalmopathy. This rearrangement joins TRBV3-1 to TRBJ2-7; a weak D match, TRBD1 (6 bases). The CDR3 DNA is TGTGCCAGCAGCCAAGATTGGGGACACCCGTACTTC. Residues: CASSQDWGHPYF.